The TCR beta chain described here comes from a study of blood T cell repertoires in COVID-19. Study overall: The study drew acute and convalescent COVID-19 samples from the United States, Italy and Spain.

Repertoires were generated with immunoSEQ multiplex PCR, while TCRdb's copy carries only in-frame clones and drops some. The sample yields roughly 220,000 clones, about 88% seen once. CDR3 length equals 12 residues. The germline V gene has CDR1 KGHSH and CDR2 LQKENI. V was shortened by 3 bases and J by 7 bases, with 10 bases between the two germline ends. Patients from Seattle were sampled longitudinally, starting during active infection. The source of this sequence is a woman between 45 and 60 years old with COVID-19, enrolled during active disease. The specimen was peripheral blood. The rearrangement uses TRBV18 and TRBJ2-7, with D perhaps matching TRBD2 (5 bases). Here the CDR3 reads CASSPGSGEQYV. The CDR3 bases are TGTGCCAGCTCACCGGGCTCGGGAGAGCAGTACGTC.